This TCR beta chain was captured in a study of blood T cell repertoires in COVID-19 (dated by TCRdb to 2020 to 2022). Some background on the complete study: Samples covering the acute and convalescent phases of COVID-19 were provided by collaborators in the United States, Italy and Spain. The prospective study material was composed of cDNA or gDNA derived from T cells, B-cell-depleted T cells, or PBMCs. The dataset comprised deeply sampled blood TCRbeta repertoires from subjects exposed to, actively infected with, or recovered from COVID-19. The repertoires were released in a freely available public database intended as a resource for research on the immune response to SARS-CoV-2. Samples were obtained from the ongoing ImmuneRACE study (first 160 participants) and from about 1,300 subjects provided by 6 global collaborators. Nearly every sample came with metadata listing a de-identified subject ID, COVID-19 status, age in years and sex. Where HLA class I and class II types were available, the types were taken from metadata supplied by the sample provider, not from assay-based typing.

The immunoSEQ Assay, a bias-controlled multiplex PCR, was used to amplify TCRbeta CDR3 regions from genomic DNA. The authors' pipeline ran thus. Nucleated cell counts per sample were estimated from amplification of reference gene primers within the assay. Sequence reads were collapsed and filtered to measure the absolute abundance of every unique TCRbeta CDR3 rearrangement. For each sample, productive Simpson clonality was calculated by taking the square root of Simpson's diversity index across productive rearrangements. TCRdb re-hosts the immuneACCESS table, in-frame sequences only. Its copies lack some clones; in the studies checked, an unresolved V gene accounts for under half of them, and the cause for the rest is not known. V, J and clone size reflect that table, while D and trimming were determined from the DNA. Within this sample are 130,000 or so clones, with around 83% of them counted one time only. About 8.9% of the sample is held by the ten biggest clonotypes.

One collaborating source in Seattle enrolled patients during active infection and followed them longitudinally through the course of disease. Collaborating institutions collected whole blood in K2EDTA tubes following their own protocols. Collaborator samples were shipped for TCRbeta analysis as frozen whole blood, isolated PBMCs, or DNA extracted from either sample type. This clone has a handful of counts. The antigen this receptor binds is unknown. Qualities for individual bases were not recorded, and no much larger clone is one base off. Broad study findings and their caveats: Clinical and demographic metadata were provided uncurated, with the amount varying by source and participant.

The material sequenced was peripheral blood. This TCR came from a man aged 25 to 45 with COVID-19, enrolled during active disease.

The CDR3 protein is CASSMGTGLSGYTF. The DNA reads TGTGCCAGTAGTATGGGGACAGGGTTGAGTGGCTACACCTTC. Here the chain combines TRBV19 and TRBJ1-2; a stretch of 9 junction bases matches TRBD1. Trimming takes 3 bases off V and 7 bases off J; junction bases not matched to a gene: 6. From a lookup of the germline V gene (reference sequence), CDR1 and CDR2 are LNHDA and SQIVND. The CDR3, from cysteine to phenylalanine, totals 14 residues. The entry retains the CDR3 DNA only, 42 bases that are in frame from base 1.